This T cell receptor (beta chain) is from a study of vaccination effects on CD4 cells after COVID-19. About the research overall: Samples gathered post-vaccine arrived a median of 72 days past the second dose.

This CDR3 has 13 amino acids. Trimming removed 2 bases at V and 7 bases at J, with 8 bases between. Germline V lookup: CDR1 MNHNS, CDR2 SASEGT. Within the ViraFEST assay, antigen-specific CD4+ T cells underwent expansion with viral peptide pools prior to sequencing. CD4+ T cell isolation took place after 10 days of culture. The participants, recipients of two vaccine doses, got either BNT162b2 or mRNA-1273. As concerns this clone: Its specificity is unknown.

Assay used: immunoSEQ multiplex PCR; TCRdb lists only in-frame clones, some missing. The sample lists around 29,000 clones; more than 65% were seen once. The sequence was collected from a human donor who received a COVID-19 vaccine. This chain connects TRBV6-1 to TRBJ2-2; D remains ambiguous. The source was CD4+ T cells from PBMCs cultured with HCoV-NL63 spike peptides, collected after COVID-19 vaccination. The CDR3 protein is CASSEPYGGELFF. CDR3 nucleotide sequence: TGTGCCAGCAGTGAACCTTACGGCGGGGAGCTGTTTTTT.